Shown below are 32 T cell receptor beta chains from a single sample sequenced in a study of blood T cell repertoires in COVID-19. Using immunoSEQ multiplex PCR, the repertoire was profiled, and TCRdb retains in-frame clones only, with some absent. The repertoire consists of some 200,000 clones, with about 86% occurring once and the leading ten covering 0.65% to 0.95%. Sequenced input: peripheral blood. All receptors derive from a woman between 70 and 85 years old with acute or convalescent COVID-19.

The table lists this clone with a few counts. The genes are TRBV3-1 (or the pseudogene TRBV3-2) and TRBJ1-5, with a tentative D call TRBD1 (6 bases). CDR3 length: 13 residues. The V end was cut by 6 bases, the J end by 1 base, with 7 bases between. Germline V gives CDR1 LGHDT, CDR2 YNNKEL (reference sequence). The chain's CDR3 is CASRGHSNQPQHF. For the CDR3, the DNA is TGTGCCAGCAGGGGACACAGCAATCAGCCCCAGCATTTT.

The J gene is TRBJ1-5, the V gene TRBV5-6; D unresolved. The V end was cut by 4 bases, the J end by 5 bases, with 13 bases between. Per germline, CDR1 SGHDT and CDR2 YYEEEE. The CDR3 extends over 14 amino acids. As DNA, the CDR3 is TGTGCCAGCAGCCCAGCCGATCGGGATCAGCCCCAGCATTTT. This translates into CASSPADRDQPQHF.

This clone was observed a single time. The chain combines TRBV5-4 with TRBJ2-7, with TRBD1 identical over 11 bases. The trim removed 5 bases at V and 4 bases at J, leaving 8 bases unmatched. CDR1 SGHNT and CDR2 YYREEE come from the germline V gene (reference sequence). CDR3 size: 15 residues. CDR3 region: CASSLGTGGFYEQYF. CDR3 sequence (DNA): TGTGCCAGCAGTCTCGGGACAGGGGGGTTTTACGAGCAGTACTTC.

The chain recombines TRBV7-2 with TRBJ2-3, with a possible D match to TRBD2 (6 bases). V lost 4 bases and J lost 5, with 13 bases in between. Per germline, CDR1 SGHTA and CDR2 FQGNSA. The CDR3 totals 14 residues. In nucleotides, the CDR3 is TGTGCCAGCAGCTCCGACCTTAGCGGAGATACGCAGTATTTT. This translates into CASSSDLSGDTQYF. Looking up the rest from reference TRBV7-2 and TRBJ2-3 gives the full variable domain: GAGVSQSPSNKVTEKGKDVELRCDPISGHTALYWYRQSLGQGLEFLIYFQGNSAPDKSGLPSDRFSAERTGGSVSTLTIQRTQQEDSAVYLCASSSDLSGDTQYFGPGTRLTVL.

The J gene is TRBJ2-1, the V gene TRBV5-1; D gene unclear. V was cut by 0 bases and J by 8 bases, with 3 bases left in between. CDR1 is SGHRS, CDR2 YFSETQ, per germline. CDR3 length: 11 residues. Here the CDR3 reads CASSLAYEQFF. As DNA, the CDR3 is TGCGCCAGCAGCTTGGCCTATGAGCAGTTCTTC.

CDR3 in amino acids: CASSPGLAGVSSYNEQFF. Written as DNA, the CDR3 is TGCGCCAGCAGCCCCGGACTAGCGGGAGTCAGCTCCTACAATGAGCAGTTCTTC. This sequence joins TRBV4-3 and TRBJ2-1; 13 bases are shared with TRBD2. The germline gives CDR1 LGHNA, CDR2 YSLEER. The CDR3 contains 18 residues. V shed 4 bases, J shed 0 bases, and the junction held 6 bases outside the gene matches.

The chain recombines TRBV6-5 with TRBJ1-3; D is undetermined. The CDR3 loop spans 13 amino acids. CDR1 and CDR2 (germline): MNHEY, SVGAGI. Trimming removed 10 bases at V and 4 bases at J, with 14 bases between. The CDR3 spells CATTRTVGNTIYF. The CDR3 nucleotides read TGTGCCACCACCCGGACTGTCGGAAACACCATATATTTT.

The genes are TRBV5-1 and TRBJ2-3, with TRBD1 matching over 7 bases. This CDR3 has 17 residues. The germline gives CDR1 SGHRS, CDR2 YFSETQ. With V trimmed by 2 bases and J by 0 bases, 9 bases remained unmatched. CDR3 sequence (DNA): TGCGCCAGCAGCTTTTCGCTGACAGGGCCTAGCACAGATACGCAGTATTTT. Translation: CASSFSLTGPSTDTQYF.

The chain recombines TRBV11-2 with TRBJ2-7; 8 bases fit TRBD1. J gave up 1 base and V 2 bases, and 13 bases lay outside the gene matches. The CDR3 contains 18 residues. Germline V gene data show CDR1 as SGHAT and CDR2 as FQNNGV. CDR3 bases: TGTGCCAGCAGCTTACGATCGACGGGACAGGCCTATTCCTACGAGCAGTACTTC. Its protein product is CASSLRSTGQAYSYEQYF.

The chain combines TRBV7-7 with TRBJ1-1, with D tentatively TRBD1 (5 bases). V lost 2 bases and J 1 base, leaving 11 bases between the germline ends. Germline CDR1 reads SSHAT; CDR2 reads FNYEAQ (reference sequence). The CDR3 is 15 residues long. DNA for the CDR3: TGTGCCAGCAGCTTACTCCCTACAGGGAACACTGAAGCTTTCTTT. Encoded protein: CASSLLPTGNTEAFF.

The genes are TRBV28 and TRBJ2-7; 10 bases agree with TRBD2. Per the germline V gene, CDR1 is MDHEN and CDR2 is SYDVKM. The CDR3 runs to 15 residues. The V segment lost 6 bases and the J segment 0 bases; nucleotides outside the gene matches: 5. CDR3 residues: CASSPSGGLSYEQYF. DNA for the CDR3: TGTGCCAGCAGCCCTAGCGGGGGACTCTCCTACGAGCAGTACTTC.

The gene calls are TRBV13 and TRBJ1-2; TRBD1 aligns across 7 bases. CDR3 size: 13 residues. V shed 5 bases, J shed 8 bases, and the junction held 8 bases outside the gene matches. Germline V gene data show CDR1 as PRHDT and CDR2 as FYEKMQ (reference sequence). The CDR3 here is CASSRGRIWGYTF. Written as DNA, the CDR3 is TGTGCCAGCAGCAGGGGGCGTATTTGGGGCTACACCTTC. Drawing the rest from reference TRBV13 and TRBJ1-2, the complete variable domain is AAGVIQSPRHLIKEKRETATLKCYPIPRHDTVYWYQQGPGQDPQFLISFYEKMQSDKGSIPDRFSAQQFSDYHSELNMSSLELGDSALYFCASSRGRIWGYTFGSGTRLTVV.

The chain carries TRBV6-4 and TRBJ2-2, with 7 bases matching TRBD1. Germline CDR1 is MRHNA and CDR2 is SNTAGT. This CDR3 is built from 14 residues. With V trimmed by 3 bases and J by 4 bases, 2 bases remained unmatched. The CDR3 here is CASSEQGVTGELFF. In DNA, the CDR3 is TGTGCCAGCAGTGAGCAGGGGGTCACCGGGGAGCTGTTTTTT.

The chain joins TRBV10-2 to TRBJ1-2, with 9 bases aligning to TRBD1. This CDR3 is 14 amino acids long. Germline V gives CDR1 WSHSY, CDR2 SAAADI. V was pared by 0 bases and J by 6 bases, with 2 bases of the junction left unmatched. CDR3 nucleotides: TGCGCCAGCAGTGAGTCGAGACAGGGGGATGGCTACACCTTC. Protein: CASSESRQGDGYTF.

The sample holds one count of this clone. The rearrangement uses TRBV12-3 or TRBV12-4 and TRBJ2-1; 10 bases agree with TRBD2. With 5 bases clipped from V and 14 bases from J, the junction kept 6 bases outside the gene matches. The CDR3 totals 12 residues. The CDR3 here is CASSDLAGAKFF. The CDR3 DNA sequence: TGTGCCAGCAGTGATCTAGCGGGAGCGAAGTTCTTC.

V and J are TRBV5-4 and TRBJ1-1, with no clear D. Germline assignment: CDR1 SGHNT and CDR2 YYREEE (reference sequence). Deletions cut 3 bases from V and 2 bases from J, with 11 bases between. The length of the CDR3 is 14 residues. The CDR3 DNA is TGTGCCAGCAGCTGGCTAGACCGAAACACTGAAGCTTTCTTT. It encodes CASSWLDRNTEAFF.

Of note for this clone: Additional DNA sequences in this sample encode the identical CDR3. The gene calls are TRBV12-5 and TRBJ1-2; TRBD1 agrees at 7 bases. The CDR3 is 14 amino acids. The V and J ends lost 1 base and 5 bases, in that order; junction bases with no gene match: 4. Per germline, CDR1 LGHNT and CDR2 FRNRAP. The CDR3 DNA follows: TGTGCTAGTGGTTTGGCGGGACAGCGATATGGCTACACCTTC. Translation: CASGLAGQRYGYTF.

As regards this clone: This sample also contains other DNA sequences that code for the same CDR3. J is TRBJ2-7 and V is TRBV5-1, with a tentative D call TRBD1 (5 bases). V was clipped by 5 bases and J by 0 bases, with 9 bases between them. The CDR3 is 13 residues long. Germline V CDR1 and CDR2: SGHRS, YFSETQ. CDR3 sequence reads: CASSGQGSYEQYF. As DNA, the CDR3 is TGCGCCAGCAGTGGACAAGGCTCCTACGAGCAGTACTTC.

The V gene is TRBV5-1, the J gene TRBJ2-5, with TRBD1 matching over 8 bases. CDR1 and CDR2 from the germline V gene are SGHRS and YFSETQ. The junction had 3 bases not matched to a gene; V was cut back by 4 bases and J by 4 bases. The CDR3 is made up of 13 amino acids. In DNA form, the CDR3 reads TGCGCCAGCAGCCCGGGGACAGGAGAGACCCAGTACTTC. Translation gives CASSPGTGETQYF.

Only one count was recorded for this clone. The CDR3 loop reads CASSHGGLADSSYEQYF. The CDR3 coding sequence is TGTGCCAGCAGCCATGGAGGACTAGCGGATAGCTCCTACGAGCAGTACTTC. This sequence joins TRBV7-2 and TRBJ2-7, with 10 bases identical to TRBD2. Trimming cost V 5 bases and J 0 bases; bases outside gene matches: 10. The CDR3 extends over 17 amino acids. Germline V CDR1 and CDR2: SGHTA, FQGNSA.

The V and J genes are TRBV5-1 and TRBJ2-3, with 8 bases that match TRBD2. CDR3 length: 15 residues. Unmatched junction bases numbered 5, after V lost 5 bases and J lost 0 bases. The germline gives CDR1 SGHRS, CDR2 YFSETQ. CDR3 region: CASRTGGPSTDTQYF. The CDR3 coding sequence is TGCGCCAGCAGGACGGGGGGGCCAAGCACAGATACGCAGTATTTT.

This chain uses TRBV11-3 with TRBJ2-5; 7 bases fit TRBD1. CDR3 length: 13 amino acids. The V and J ends lost 5 bases and 6 bases, in that order; junction bases with no gene match: 6. In germline, CDR1 is SGHNT, CDR2 YENEEA. The CDR3 coding sequence is TGTGCCAGCAGCCCCGGGACAGTTAAGACCCAGTACTTC. Encoded protein: CASSPGTVKTQYF.

The rearrangement links TRBV5-4 to TRBJ1-1, with D perhaps matching TRBD1 (6 bases). The germline CDR1 and CDR2 sequences are SGHNT and YYREEE (reference sequence). This CDR3 contains 13 residues. Trimming removed 3 bases from V and 5 bases from J, with 11 bases in between. CDR3 sequence (DNA): TGTGCCAGCAGCTCCACAGGGAGAACTGAAGCTTTCTTT. Protein sequence: CASSSTGRTEAFF.

Written as DNA, the CDR3 is TGTGCCAGCAGCTTGTCGGGGGGCACCGGGGAGCTGTTTTTT. Translated, it gives CASSLSGGTGELFF. The chain joins TRBV5-6 to TRBJ2-2; 7 nucleotides line up with TRBD2. The CDR3 covers 14 residues. Germline V gene data show CDR1 as SGHDT and CDR2 as YYEEEE. With V trimmed by 1 base and J by 4 bases, 1 base remained unmatched. The variable domain in full, completed from reference TRBV5-6 and TRBJ2-2, reads DAGVTQSPTHLIKTRGQQVTLRCSPKSGHDTVSWYQQALGQGPQFIFQYYEEEERQRGNFPDRFSGHQFPNYSSELNVNALLLGDSALYLCASSLSGGTGELFFGEGSRLTVL.

The chain employs TRBV9 and TRBJ2-1; 12 bases match TRBD2. Germline CDR1 reads SGDLS; CDR2 reads YYNGEE. The CDR3 has 18 amino acids. Trimming cost V 0 bases and J 4 bases; bases outside gene matches: 8. Written as DNA, the CDR3 is TGTGCCAGCAGCGTAGGGCTAGCGGGGGGGCCTGGGTACAATGAGCAGTTCTTC. It codes for CASSVGLAGGPGYNEQFF.

The chain has TRBV25-1 and TRBJ1-1; D not resolved. Germline loops: CDR1 MGHDK, CDR2 SYGVNS. The CDR3 runs to 14 residues. V lost 3 bases and J lost 4, with 12 bases in between. CDR3 amino acids: CASSEARSGTEAFF. In DNA, the CDR3 is TGTGCCAGCAGTGAGGCTAGGAGCGGCACTGAAGCTTTCTTT.

V and J are TRBV9 and TRBJ1-2, with 11 bases matching TRBD1. The germline CDR1 and CDR2 sequences are SGDLS and YYNGEE. The CDR3 is made up of 14 amino acids. The trim removed 4 bases at V and 8 bases at J, leaving 7 bases unmatched. CDR3 nucleotide sequence: TGTGCCAGCAGCCTCCGGACAGGGGGCACGGGCTACACCTTC. Protein: CASSLRTGGTGYTF. The full variable domain, with the rest looked up from reference TRBV9 and TRBJ1-2, is DSGVTQTPKHLITATGQRVTLRCSPRSGDLSVYWYQQSLDQGLQFLIQYYNGEERAKGNILERFSAQQFPDLHSELNLSSLELGDSALYFCASSLRTGGTGYTFGSGTRLTVV.

This clone was counted once. The genes are TRBV27 and TRBJ1-2; 12 nucleotides agree with TRBD1. The V gene's germline CDR1 is MNHEY and CDR2 SMNVEV (reference sequence). The CDR3 is 18 amino acids. V was clipped by 6 bases and J by 8 bases; unmatched bases: 19. CDR3 amino acids: CASRRWEGAGQGAKGYTF. DNA of the CDR3: TGTGCCAGCAGACGTTGGGAAGGCGCGGGACAGGGGGCGAAGGGCTACACCTTC.

The chain carries TRBV12-5 and TRBJ2-4; D is ambiguous. V shed 1 base and J shed 8 bases, with 3 bases lying between them. CDR1 is LGHNT, CDR2 FRNRAP, per germline. The CDR3 has 11 residues. This CDR3 is CASGLADIQYF. The CDR3 coding sequence is TGTGCTAGTGGTTTGGCAGACATTCAGTACTTC. The full variable domain, its missing parts supplied by reference TRBV12-5 and TRBJ2-4, is DARVTQTPRHKVTEMGQEVTMRCQPILGHNTVFWYRQTMMQGLELLAYFRNRAPLDDSGMPKDRFSAEMPDATLATLKIQPSEPRDSAVYFCASGLADIQYFGAGTRLSVL.

The chain uses TRBV11-3 and TRBJ2-7; D not certain. There are 15 residues in the CDR3. Trimming stripped 0 bases from V and 4 bases from J, with 13 bases between. The germline CDR1 and CDR2 sequences are SGHNT and YENEEA. The CDR3 nucleotides read TGTGCCAGCAGCTTAGATCCAGCGAGAGGTTACGAGCAGTACTTC. It yields the protein CASSLDPARGYEQYF.

This clone was recorded a few times. The genes are TRBV19 and TRBJ1-5; possible D gene TRBD1, 6 bases. Trimming removed 1 base at V and 4 bases at J, with 11 bases between. This CDR3 has 15 amino acids. From germline, CDR1 is LNHDA and CDR2 SQIVND (reference sequence). DNA of the CDR3: TGTGCCAGTAGTATAGGCGGACAGCCTAATCAGCCCCAGCATTTT. It codes for CASSIGGQPNQPQHF. The full variable domain, with the rest looked up from reference TRBV19 and TRBJ1-5, is DGGITQSPKYLFRKEGQNVTLSCEQNLNHDAMYWYRQDPGQGLRLIYYSQIVNDFQKGDIAEGYSVSREKKESFPLTVTSAQKNPTAFYLCASSIGGQPNQPQHFGDGTRLSIL.

The chain joins TRBV29-1 to TRBJ2-3; D is possibly TRBD1 (6 bases). Germline CDR1 is SQVTM and CDR2 is ANQGSEA. V was clipped by 6 bases and J by 5 bases, with 12 bases between them. CDR3 length equals 12 residues. The CDR3 protein is CSVDRGGDTQYF. The CDR3 coding sequence is TGCAGCGTGGACAGAGGAGGAGATACGCAGTATTTT.